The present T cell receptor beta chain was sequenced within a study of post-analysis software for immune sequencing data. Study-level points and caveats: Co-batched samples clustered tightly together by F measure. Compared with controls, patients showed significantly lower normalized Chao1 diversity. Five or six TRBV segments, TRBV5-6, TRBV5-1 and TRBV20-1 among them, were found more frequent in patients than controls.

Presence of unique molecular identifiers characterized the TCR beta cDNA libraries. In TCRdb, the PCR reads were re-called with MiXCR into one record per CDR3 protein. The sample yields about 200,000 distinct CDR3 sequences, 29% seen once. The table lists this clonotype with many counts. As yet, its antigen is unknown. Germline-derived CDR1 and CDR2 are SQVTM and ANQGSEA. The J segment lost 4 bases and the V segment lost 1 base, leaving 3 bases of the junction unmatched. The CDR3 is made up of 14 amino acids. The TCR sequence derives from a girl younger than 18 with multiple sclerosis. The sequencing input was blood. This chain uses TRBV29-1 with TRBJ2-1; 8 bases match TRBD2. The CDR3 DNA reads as TGCAGCGTTGAAGTCGAGCGGGGGTACAATGAGCAGTTCTTC. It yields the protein CSVEVERGYNEQFF.